This T cell receptor beta chain was captured in a study of cytomegalovirus exposure and HLA in healthy donors. Points from the study as a whole: CMV serostatus was the sole immune exposure data available.

About this clone: Its antigen is not identified.

CDR3 length: 14 amino acids. CDR1 and CDR2 (germline): SGHKS, YYEKEE (reference sequence). V was cut by 0 bases and J by 3 bases, with 10 bases left in between. The PCR used 60 Vbeta and 13 Jbeta primers. TCRdb keeps only in-frame clones here, not all; method: immunoSEQ multiplex PCR. Of approximately 150,000 clones listed, over 70% were seen once; the top ten hold 1.5%. The rearrangement joins TRBV5-5 to TRBJ2-7, with a weak D call TRBD2 (5 bases). Sequenced sample: PBMCs. The sequence derives from a woman between 18 and 30 years old in good health and CMV-seronegative. The CDR3 region has the DNA TGTGCCAGCAGCTTGGCCGGGATTGACTACGAGCAGTACTTC. The encoded protein is CASSLAGIDYEQYF.